The 17 T cell receptor beta chains in this list originate from one sample, sequenced in a study of blood T cells in healthy people across ages. Then a second PCR, running roughly 7 to 11 cycles, was carried out with a sample-barcoded 5' primer and a J-beta primer mix. One entry per CDR3 protein, called by TCRdb with MiXCR from the 5' RACE reads. The data show roughly 2 million distinct CDR3 sequences, with around half seen just once and around 2.1% held by the top ten. The sample consisted of blood. These receptors were collected from a middle-aged woman in good health.

CDR3 nucleotides: TGTGCCATCAGGGGGGACAGGGGAACATCAACTAACTATGGCTACACCTTC. Translated: CAIRGDRGTSTNYGYTF. The rearrangement links TRBV10-3 to TRBJ1-2, with 10 nucleotides matching TRBD1. The CDR3 has 17 residues. Germline CDR1 and CDR2: ENHRY and SYGVKD. The J segment lost 0 bases and the V segment lost 6 bases, leaving 10 bases of the junction unmatched.

V gene TRBV12-3 or TRBV12-4 combines with J gene TRBJ1-2; 10 bases align to TRBD1. CDR3 size: 16 residues. The V segment lost 4 bases and the J segment 1 base; nucleotides outside the gene matches: 6. CDR3 region: CASSSTGTGVNYGYTF. CDR3 DNA: TGTGCCAGCAGTTCTACCGGGACAGGGGTTAACTATGGCTACACCTTC.

This clonotype was seen a handful of times. The V call is TRBV12-3 or TRBV12-4, the J call TRBJ2-7, with 12 bases lining up with TRBD1. The CDR3 runs to 12 residues. V lost 8 bases to trimming and J lost 5 bases; unmatched junction nucleotides: 1. The CDR3 coding sequence is TGTGCCAGCCGGGACAGGGGGCACGAGCAGTACTTC. Protein product: CASRDRGHEQYF.

This clonotype has ten or more counts. The CDR3 spells CASAGYQETQYF. Written as DNA, the CDR3 is TGTGCCAGCGCGGGGTACCAAGAGACCCAGTACTTC. This chain uses TRBV7-9 with TRBJ2-5, with a weak D call TRBD2 (6 bases). CDR1 and CDR2 (germline): SEHNR, FQNEAQ (reference sequence). The CDR3 contains 12 residues. V lost 8 bases and J 0 bases, leaving 7 bases between the germline ends.

This chain connects TRBV25-1 to TRBJ1-1, with a possible D match to TRBD1 (5 bases). Germline V gene sequence: CDR1 MGHDK, CDR2 SYGVNS. V was trimmed by 4 bases and J by 4 bases, leaving 13 bases between them. CDR3 length equals 14 residues. The CDR3 region has the DNA TGTGCCAGCAGTGGCCCCAGGGTGGTCACTGAAGCTTTCTTT. Amino acids: CASSGPRVVTEAFF.

This clonotype has just a few counts. The V call is TRBV29-1, the J call TRBJ2-2; maybe TRBD2 (5 bases). CDR1 SQVTM and CDR2 ANQGSEA come from the germline V gene. V lost 2 bases to trimming and J lost 5 bases, with 12 bases between them. This CDR3 is 14 amino acids long. CDR3 nucleotides: TGCAGCGTTGAAAACCCGGGATCGACCGGGGAGCTGTTTTTT. It specifies CSVENPGSTGELFF.

Only a few counts were recorded for this clonotype. The J gene is TRBJ2-1, the V gene TRBV4-1, with TRBD2 as a possible D gene (5 bases). Per the germline V gene, CDR1 is MGHRA and CDR2 is YSYEKL. The CDR3 is made up of 14 amino acids. V was pared by 4 bases and J by 4 bases, with 11 bases between. Here the CDR3 DNA reads TGCGCCAGCAGCCCGGGGTGGGGTTACAATGAGCAGTTCTTC. Translation: CASSPGWGYNEQFF.

The rearrangement links TRBV10-2 to TRBJ2-7; 8 bases are a match to TRBD1. V dropped 8 bases and J dropped 3; count of bases not matched to a gene: 6. The CDR3 sequence is 13 residues long. Germline V CDR1 and CDR2: WSHSY, SAAADI. CDR3 nucleotide sequence: TGCGCCAGCCAGGTGGACAGGGACTACGAGCAGTACTTC. This encodes CASQVDRDYEQYF.

The genes are TRBV27 and TRBJ1-2; D might be TRBD1 (5 bases). The V and J ends lost 4 bases and 4 bases respectively, with 19 bases between them. CDR3 length: 16 amino acids. Germline CDR1 MNHEY, CDR2 SMNVEV (reference sequence). The CDR3 spells CASSSAGDSWVYGYTF. The CDR3 DNA reads TGTGCCAGCAGTTCTGCCGGGGACTCGTGGGTCTATGGCTACACCTTC.

The CDR3 nucleotides are TGTGCCAGCAGTGACAACCCGGGACAGGGGGGAACTAATGAAAAACTGTTTTTT. Encoded protein: CASSDNPGQGGTNEKLFF. V usage is TRBV6-1 and J usage is TRBJ1-4; 11 bases fit TRBD1. This CDR3 comprises 18 residues. The junction had 7 bases not matched to a gene; V was cut back by 3 bases and J by 1 base. Germline loops: CDR1 MNHNS, CDR2 SASEGT.

The J gene is TRBJ1-5, the V gene TRBV20-1; TRBD1 is a possible D gene (5 bases). V was cut by 3 bases and J by 2 bases, with 11 bases left in between. The V gene's germline CDR1 is DFQATT and CDR2 SNEGSKA (reference sequence). CDR3 length: 14 amino acids. The CDR3 DNA is TGCAGTGCTAGGGTCGGGACCGGCAATCAGCCCCAGCATTTT. Translation gives CSARVGTGNQPQHF.

This chain's CDR3 is CASSPDRGLSYGYTF. The CDR3 DNA reads TGTGCCAGCAGTCCGGACAGGGGGCTGAGCTATGGCTACACCTTC. The chain uses TRBV6-5 and TRBJ1-2, with TRBD1 identical over 11 bases. This CDR3 contains 15 residues. The V gene's germline CDR1 is MNHEY and CDR2 SVGAGI. Trimming cost V 5 bases and J 4 bases; bases outside gene matches: 6.

Of note for this clonotype: This likely stems from a read error, as it lies one base from a far larger clone. The genes are TRBV6-6 and TRBJ2-5, with D tentatively TRBD2 (6 bases). CDR3 length equals 11 residues. CDR1 and CDR2 from the germline V gene are MNHNY and SVGAGI (reference sequence). The CDR3 nucleotides are TGTGCCAGCAGTTACCGGGAGACCCAGAACTTC. It translates to CASSYRETQNF.

The sample holds a few counts of this clonotype. V is TRBV18 and J is TRBJ1-4; 8 nucleotides match TRBD1. From germline, CDR1 is KGHSH and CDR2 LQKENI. The CDR3 is 16 residues long. V shed 6 bases and J 1 base; nucleotides not matched to a gene: 7. Here the CDR3 DNA reads TGTGCCAGCTCGACCGACAGGGGCGGAACTAATGAAAAACTGTTTTTT. It specifies CASSTDRGGTNEKLFF.

Only a few counts were recorded for this clonotype. The chain joins TRBV9 to TRBJ2-6; D ambiguous. Germline-derived CDR1 and CDR2 are SGDLS and YYNGEE. The V end was cut by 0 bases, the J end by 0 bases, with 10 bases between. CDR3 size: 17 residues. The CDR3 coding sequence is TGTGCCAGCAGCGTAGATCCGGTTACCTCTGGGGCCAACGTCCTGACTTTC. It translates to CASSVDPVTSGANVLTF.

J is TRBJ2-1 and V is TRBV2, with TRBD2 identical over 11 bases. Germline V CDR1 and CDR2: SNHLY, FYNNEI. V shed 6 bases and J 2 bases; nucleotides not matched to a gene: 3. CDR3 length: 15 amino acids. The CDR3 DNA reads as TGTGCCAGCAGATATAGCGGGGGGGCCTACAATGAGCAGTTCTTC. Translation gives CASRYSGGAYNEQFF.

This clonotype has a handful of counts. The chain combines TRBV4-3 with TRBJ1-2; 7 bases fit TRBD1. The trim removed 0 bases at V and 1 base at J, leaving 11 bases unmatched. The germline CDR1 and CDR2 sequences are LGHNA and YSLEER. This CDR3 has 18 residues. The CDR3 DNA reads TGCGCCAGCAGCCAAGATGTACCAGGGGGAAGCCTTAACTATGGCTACACCTTC. Residues: CASSQDVPGGSLNYGYTF.